This T cell receptor (beta chain) was found in a study of cytomegalovirus exposure and HLA in healthy donors. Whole-study findings and limits: According to the study, roughly 180 TCR beta chains were cytomegalovirus-associated. According to a subsequent analysis, TCR clusters from the first cohort were inclined to appear together in the roughly 120 validation repertoires. Reports showed the classifier diagnosing cytomegalovirus status with high specificity and sensitivity.

As to this clone: What it binds is not known.

The repertoire was sequenced with immunoSEQ multiplex PCR; TCRdb's copy has only in-frame clones and lacks some. The sample lists about 280,000 clones; 85% to 90% were seen once. The donors formed part of the approximately 120-subject validation cohort, distinct from the approximately 670-subject first cohort. This CDR3 contains 17 residues. CDR1 is LNHDA and CDR2 is SQIVND in the germline V gene (reference sequence). The trim removed 4 bases at V and 2 bases at J, leaving 6 bases unmatched. Sequenced material: PBMCs. V is TRBV19 and J is TRBJ2-1; TRBD2 agrees at 12 bases. This TCR came from a woman aged 18 to 35 in good health and CMV-seronegative. CDR3 sequence reads: CASSTSGLAGTYNEQFF. CDR3 DNA: TGTGCCAGTAGTACCTCCGGACTAGCGGGAACCTACAATGAGCAGTTCTTC.